Following are 13 T cell receptor beta chains from one sample sequenced in a study of T cell responses to AZD1222 COVID-19 vaccine. TCRdb keeps only in-frame clones here, not all; method: immunoSEQ multiplex PCR. The sample comprises roughly 140,000 clones, 80% to 95% of which are singletons, and around 1.7% rests with the top ten. Sequenced material: peripheral blood, taken on day 0 of AZD1222 vaccination. These TCRs come from an adult in good health.

The rearrangement links TRBV28 to TRBJ1-2, with 7 bases matching TRBD1. In germline, CDR1 is MDHEN, CDR2 SYDVKM. V was clipped by 3 bases and J by 8 bases; unmatched bases: 6. This CDR3 contains 13 residues. The CDR3 nucleotides read TGTGCCAGCAGTTTCAGGGGGTCCCGGGGCTACACCTTC. It codes for CASSFRGSRGYTF.

The V and J genes are TRBV5-1 and TRBJ2-3, with 8 positions matching TRBD1. After removal of 4 bases from V and 0 bases from J, the junction contained 4 bases not matched to a gene. The germline V gene has CDR1 SGHRS and CDR2 YFSETQ. The CDR3 has 15 amino acids. The CDR3 bases are TGCGCCAGCAGCAATGACAGGGGAAGCACAGATACGCAGTATTTT. It encodes CASSNDRGSTDTQYF.

This clone was seen only once. The rearrangement links TRBV4-1 to TRBJ1-4; a possible D gene is TRBD1 (5 bases). The germline gives CDR1 MGHRA, CDR2 YSYEKL. Trimming pared 5 bases from V and 8 bases from J, leaving 18 bases between. CDR3 size: 15 residues. CDR3: CASSMGDGVREKLFF. As DNA, the CDR3 is TGCGCCAGCAGCATGGGGGATGGGGTGCGAGAAAAACTGTTTTTT.

The gene calls are TRBV5-1 and TRBJ2-7; unclear D gene. The V gene lost 3 bases and the J gene lost 3 bases, with 10 bases spanning the gap. Per germline, CDR1 SGHRS and CDR2 YFSETQ. The length of the CDR3 is 13 residues. CDR3 protein: CASSSLTGYEQYF. The DNA of the CDR3 is TGCGCCAGCAGCTCTCTGACTGGCTACGAGCAGTACTTC.

In DNA, the CDR3 is TGTGCCAGCAGCGTAGCTTCGGGACAGGGTCACAATGAGCAGTTCTTC. Encoded protein: CASSVASGQGHNEQFF. The chain couples TRBV9 to TRBJ2-1; TRBD1 agrees at 9 bases. CDR3 length: 16 amino acids. With V trimmed by 0 bases and J by 5 bases, 6 bases remained unmatched. Looked up from germline, CDR1 is SGDLS and CDR2 is YYNGEE.

The chain links TRBV11-1 to TRBJ2-5; D is uncertain. Germline-derived CDR1 and CDR2 are SGHAT and FQDESV (reference sequence). The ends were cut back, 5 bases at V and 5 bases at J, with 18 bases in the middle. The CDR3 runs to 15 residues. The chain's CDR3 is CASSPGVSPRETQYF. In DNA form, the CDR3 reads TGTGCCAGCAGCCCGGGTGTCAGCCCTAGGGAGACCCAGTACTTC. Using reference TRBV11-1 and TRBJ2-5 for the parts outside the CDR3, the full variable domain is EAEVAQSPRYKITEKSQAVAFWCDPISGHATLYWYRQILGQGPELLVQFQDESVVDDSQLPKDRFSAERLKGVDSTLKIQPAELGDSAMYLCASSPGVSPRETQYFGPGTRLLVL.

This clone was counted once. CDR3 DNA: TGTGCCAGCAGCTCAGGGAATTCAGAGACCCAGTACTTC. It yields the protein CASSSGNSETQYF. This sequence joins TRBV7-9 and TRBJ2-5; a weak D match, TRBD1 (5 bases). V was clipped by 4 bases and J by 4 bases, with 10 bases between them. This CDR3 spans 13 amino acids. Germline V lookup: CDR1 SEHNR, CDR2 FQNEAQ (reference sequence).

The chain links TRBV28 to TRBJ2-5; D is possibly TRBD1 (6 bases). CDR3 length equals 16 residues. The V gene lost 3 bases and the J gene lost 3 bases, with 17 bases spanning the gap. Germline V lookup: CDR1 MDHEN, CDR2 SYDVKM. The CDR3 nucleotides are TGTGCCAGCAGTTTTACCCTGGGGACACCCGAAGAGACCCAGTACTTC. This encodes CASSFTLGTPEETQYF.

The genes are TRBV2 and TRBJ1-2; TRBD1 is a possible D gene (5 bases). V was trimmed by 7 bases and J by 3 bases, leaving 18 bases between them. Germline CDR1 is SNHLY and CDR2 is FYNNEI. CDR3 length equals 15 residues. The CDR3, as DNA: TGTGCCAGCAAAAAAGAGGGCCAGGGCGACTATGGCTACACCTTC. Translation gives CASKKEGQGDYGYTF.

This chain joins TRBV7-2 and TRBJ1-2; 8 bases align to TRBD1. From germline, CDR1 is SGHTA and CDR2 FQGNSA. CDR3 length: 14 amino acids. V was clipped by 1 base and J by 7 bases; unmatched bases: 5. The CDR3 region is CASSLDRGEAGYTF. The CDR3 region has the DNA TGTGCCAGCAGCTTAGACAGGGGGGAGGCTGGCTACACCTTC.

This clone was detected a few times. The chain recombines TRBV5-4 with TRBJ2-7; D possibly corresponds to TRBD1 (5 bases). There are 15 residues in the CDR3. V dropped 0 bases and J dropped 2 bases, with 12 bases sitting between them. CDR1 is SGHNT, CDR2 YYREEE, per germline (reference sequence). CDR3 DNA: TGTGCCAGCAGCTTGGGGGCAGGGATCCCCTACGAGCAGTACTTC. Protein sequence: CASSLGAGIPYEQYF.

This chain joins TRBV27 and TRBJ2-7, with D perhaps matching TRBD1 or TRBD2 (5 bases each). Trimming left V 5 bases short and J 6 bases short, with 20 bases between. The germline V gene encodes CDR1 MNHEY and CDR2 SMNVEV (reference sequence). CDR3 length equals 15 residues. The DNA of the CDR3 is TGTGCCAGCAGTCTAGGATGGGGGAGCCCTTCCGAGCAGTACTTC. Translating gives CASSLGWGSPSEQYF.

The genes are TRBV6-2 or TRBV6-3 and TRBJ2-1, with unresolved D. The CDR3 spans 12 residues. The ends were cut back, 5 bases at V and 8 bases at J, with 10 bases in the middle. Germline V gene data show CDR1 as MNHEY and CDR2 as SVGEGT. The CDR3 DNA is TGTGCCAGCAGTGGAAGGGTCGATGAGCAGTTCTTC. This gives the protein CASSGRVDEQFF.